The 24 T cell receptor beta chains listed next were all sequenced from one sample in a study of breast tumors, draining lymph nodes, adjacent tissues. Breast cancer patients provided tissue from their axillary draining lymph nodes. Using its own MiXCR run on the multiplex PCR reads, TCRdb lists one record per CDR3 protein. The profile shows some 170,000 distinct CDR3 sequences, approximately 33% of them singletons. Sample: axillary lymph node tissue. The receptors were sampled from a female donor with breast cancer. Some clones in this sample may be carry-over from other donors' samples.

Ten or more counts support this clonotype. This CDR3 reads CASSQDQLEKYNEQFF. Here the CDR3 DNA reads TGCGCCAGCAGCCAAGATCAACTAGAAAAATACAATGAGCAGTTCTTC. The rearrangement joins TRBV4-1 to TRBJ2-1; D perhaps matches TRBD2 (5 bases). Between the trimmed V and J ends, which lost 0 bases and 4 bases, there was a span of 13 bases. This CDR3 has 16 residues. CDR1 and CDR2 (germline): MGHRA, YSYEKL.

This clonotype showed up just a few times. The V gene is TRBV10-2, the J gene TRBJ1-5, with D perhaps matching TRBD1 (6 bases). Trimming took 0 bases from V and 0 from J, leaving 12 bases between them. The CDR3 spans 17 residues. Per the germline V gene, CDR1 is WSHSY and CDR2 is SAAADI. Written as DNA, the CDR3 is TGCGCCAGCAGTGAGTCGAGACAGGAGTATAGCAATCAGCCCCAGCATTTT. Protein: CASSESRQEYSNQPQHF.

This clonotype turned up a few times. The chain combines TRBV2 with TRBJ1-1; no reliable D call. The CDR3 has 13 amino acids. V was cut by 6 bases and J by 2 bases, with 10 bases left in between. The germline CDR1 and CDR2 sequences are SNHLY and FYNNEI. In DNA form, the CDR3 reads TGTGCCAGCAGATCGGGCAGCAACACTGAAGCTTTCTTT. Protein product: CASRSGSNTEAFF.

In its sample, this clonotype was seen many times. The V call is TRBV30, the J call TRBJ2-7; D gene ambiguous. Trimming took off 7 bases at V and 7 bases at J, with 11 bases between the two ends. This CDR3 is 10 amino acids long. CDR1 is GTSNPN, CDR2 SVGIG, per germline (reference sequence). The CDR3 protein is CAFGLWEQYF. The DNA of the CDR3 is TGTGCCTTCGGTCTCTGGGAGCAGTACTTC.

The rearrangement links TRBV20-1 to TRBJ2-1; TRBD1 matches 7 bases. Germline values: CDR1 DFQATT, CDR2 SNEGSKA (reference sequence). J gave up 8 bases and V 4 bases, and 11 bases lay outside the gene matches. The CDR3 covers 14 residues. The CDR3: CSANRDSHFHEQFF. In DNA form, the CDR3 reads TGCAGTGCTAACCGGGACAGTCACTTTCATGAGCAGTTCTTC.

This clonotype appeared a few times. V and J are TRBV19 and TRBJ1-1; 7 nucleotides match TRBD1. V lost 5 bases and J lost 2; bases outside the gene matches: 5. Germline-derived CDR1 and CDR2 are LNHDA and SQIVND (reference sequence). The CDR3 contains 14 residues. Here the CDR3 DNA reads TGTGCCAGTAGTTGGGACAGCTCTAACACTGAAGCTTTCTTT. It yields the protein CASSWDSSNTEAFF.

This clonotype was detected ten times or more. This chain connects TRBV5-4 to TRBJ2-3; D is possibly TRBD2 (6 bases). The CDR3 runs 16 residues. Germline assignment: CDR1 SGHNT and CDR2 YYREEE (reference sequence). The germline V and J ends were trimmed by 2 bases and 0 bases, with 13 bases remaining between them. The CDR3 loop is CASSFLADASTDTQYF. The CDR3 nucleotides are TGTGCCAGCAGCTTTTTAGCGGATGCTAGCACAGATACGCAGTATTTT.

Only a few counts were recorded for this clonotype. The chain combines TRBV2 with TRBJ2-5; perhaps D is TRBD1 or TRBD2 (5 bases each). Between the trimmed V and J ends, which lost 4 bases and 5 bases, there was a span of 11 bases. The CDR3 extends over 13 amino acids. CDR1 SNHLY and CDR2 FYNNEI come from the germline V gene. The CDR3 reads CASSGDVGETQYF. CDR3 nucleotide sequence: TGTGCCAGCAGTGGGGACGTCGGGGAGACCCAGTACTTC.

In its sample, this clonotype was seen many times. The chain links TRBV12-3 or TRBV12-4 to TRBJ2-3, with 9 nucleotides matching TRBD1. Trimming cost V 6 bases and J 5 bases; bases outside gene matches: 6. This CDR3 comprises 14 residues. The CDR3 nucleotides are TGTGCCAGCAGACGACAGGGGGGGATAGATACGCAGTATTTT. Translated: CASRRQGGIDTQYF.

This clonotype was counted at least ten times. This chain uses TRBV18 with TRBJ1-4, with unresolved D. The CDR3 length is 16 residues. Germline CDR1 is KGHSH and CDR2 is LQKENI. V was clipped by 2 bases and J by 3 bases, with 13 bases between them. DNA of the CDR3: TGTGCCAGCTCACCAATCGCCCGGGCAGCTAATGAAAAACTGTTTTTT. Amino acid sequence: CASSPIARAANEKLFF.

Ten or more counts support this clonotype. The rearrangement links TRBV12-3 or TRBV12-4 to TRBJ1-2, with D possibly TRBD1 on 6 matching bases. The CDR3 consists of 14 residues. The germline V and J ends were trimmed by 7 bases and 4 bases, with 16 bases remaining between them. This chain's CDR3 is CASTPLRGGYGYTF. The CDR3 nucleotides read TGTGCCAGCACCCCTCTCAGGGGTGGCTATGGCTACACCTTC.

As concerns this clonotype: At one boundary the junction diverges from the germline segment, which might be a read error. The J gene is TRBJ2-1, the V gene TRBV5-1; 13 bases align to TRBD2. CDR1 and CDR2 from the germline V gene are SGHRS and YFSETQ. The CDR3 spans 16 residues. The DNA of the CDR3 is TGCGCCAGCAACTCCGGACTAGCGGGAGTTAGAAATGAGCATTTCTTC. Amino acid sequence: CASNSGLAGVRNEHFF.

This clonotype was recorded many times. V is TRBV30 and J is TRBJ1-2, with a tentative D call TRBD1 (5 bases). Germline CDR1 reads GTSNPN; CDR2 reads SVGIG (reference sequence). The CDR3 extends over 12 amino acids. The V gene lost 4 bases and the J gene lost 8 bases, with 14 bases spanning the gap. CDR3 sequence (DNA): TGTGCCTGGAATGGGGGATCGCACGGCTACACCTTC. Its translation is CAWNGGSHGYTF.

The chain combines TRBV11-2 with TRBJ1-1; D not certain. This CDR3 contains 13 residues. Germline V gene lookup returns CDR1 SGHAT and CDR2 FQNNGV. Trimming removed 3 bases from V and 4 bases from J, with 9 bases in between. CDR3 protein: CASSLHNSTEAFF. For the CDR3, the DNA is TGTGCCAGCAGCTTGCATAACAGCACTGAAGCTTTCTTT.

The V and J genes are TRBV2 and TRBJ1-2; D ambiguous. The V end was cut by 6 bases, the J end by 7 bases, with 18 bases between. Germline loops: CDR1 SNHLY, CDR2 FYNNEI. CDR3 length: 14 amino acids. CDR3 in amino acids: CASRLGNYDCGYTF. The CDR3 coding sequence is TGTGCCAGCAGGCTGGGGAATTACGATTGTGGCTACACCTTC. Together with reference TRBV2 and TRBJ1-2, the CDR3 gives the full variable domain: EPEVTQTPSHQVTQMGQEVILRCVPISNHLYFYWYRQILGQKVEFLVSFYNNEISEKSEIFDDQFSVERPDGSNFTLKIRSTKLEDSAMYFCASRLGNYDCGYTFGSGTRLTVV.

This clonotype appeared many times. J is TRBJ2-2 and V is TRBV9; 8 nucleotides agree with TRBD2. V gave up 0 bases and J gave up 5 bases; unmatched junction bases: 3. The CDR3 runs 15 residues. The V gene's germline CDR1 is SGDLS and CDR2 YYNGEE. For the CDR3, the DNA is TGTGCCAGCAGCGTAGCCGGGGGGGGGACCGGGGAGCTGTTTTTT. Protein sequence: CASSVAGGGTGELFF.

This rearrangement joins TRBV9 to TRBJ2-5; 7 bases fit TRBD1. Germline lookup yields CDR1 SGDLS and CDR2 YYNGEE. The V segment lost 3 bases and the J segment 2 bases; nucleotides outside the gene matches: 4. The CDR3 is 14 amino acids. CDR3: CASSDPGQQETQYF. The CDR3 nucleotides are TGTGCCAGCAGCGACCCGGGACAGCAAGAGACCCAGTACTTC. Supplemented by reference TRBV9 and TRBJ2-5, the full variable domain reads DSGVTQTPKHLITATGQRVTLRCSPRSGDLSVYWYQQSLDQGLQFLIQYYNGEERAKGNILERFSAQQFPDLHSELNLSSLELGDSALYFCASSDPGQQETQYFGPGTRLLVL.

The sample holds many counts of this clonotype. This chain connects TRBV6-1 to TRBJ2-1, with 9 bases fitting TRBD2. Germline V gene lookup returns CDR1 MNHNS and CDR2 SASEGT. The length of the CDR3 is 15 residues. J gave up 5 bases and V 4 bases, and 6 bases lay outside the gene matches. CDR3 residues: CASSGGTSHDNEQFF. In DNA, the CDR3 is TGTGCCAGCAGTGGCGGGACTAGCCACGACAATGAGCAGTTCTTC.

This clonotype was recorded at least ten times. The rearrangement links TRBV6-5 to TRBJ1-2; 9 nucleotides align to TRBD1. Germline CDR1 is MNHEY and CDR2 is SVGAGI. The CDR3 runs 13 residues. The CDR3 DNA sequence: TGTGTCACCCGCGACAGGGGGGCCTATGGCTACACCTTC. The encoded protein is CVTRDRGAYGYTF.

Concerning this clonotype: The junction and the germline gene differ at one end; a read error may be behind it. The chain recombines TRBV6-2 or TRBV6-3 with TRBJ2-7; a weak D match, TRBD2 (6 bases). Germline values: CDR1 MNHEY, CDR2 SVGEGT. The CDR3 totals 14 residues. The CDR3 loop reads CTSSYRRAPYEQYF. CDR3 DNA: TGTACCAGCAGTTACCGGAGGGCCCCCTACGAGCAGTACTTC.

This clonotype was counted at least ten times. The chain employs TRBV19 and TRBJ2-7; D remains unclear. This CDR3 has 13 amino acids. V lost 4 bases to trimming and J lost 7 bases, with 14 bases between them. Germline loops: CDR1 LNHDA, CDR2 SQIVND (reference sequence). The CDR3 is CASSTQGGREQYF. The CDR3 nucleotides are TGTGCCAGTAGTACCCAAGGCGGACGGGAGCAGTACTTC. Drawing the rest from reference TRBV19 and TRBJ2-7, the complete variable domain is DGGITQSPKYLFRKEGQNVTLSCEQNLNHDAMYWYRQDPGQGLRLIYYSQIVNDFQKGDIAEGYSVSREKKESFPLTVTSAQKNPTAFYLCASSTQGGREQYFGPGTRLTVT.

Comment on this clonotype: A much larger clone sits a single nucleotide away, making a read error possible. This chain uses TRBV18 with TRBJ1-5; 12 positions agree with TRBD1. Germline CDR1 reads KGHSH; CDR2 reads LQKENI. The V and J ends lost 8 bases and 7 bases, in that order; junction bases with no gene match: 9. This CDR3 comprises 15 residues. CDR3 bases: TGTGCCAGCCCGCCGGGACAGGGGGCAAGACAGCCCCAGCATTTT. Its translation is CASPPGQGARQPQHF. Looking up the rest from reference TRBV18 and TRBJ1-5 gives the full variable domain: NAGVMQNPRHLVRRRGQEARLRCSPMKGHSHVYWYRQLPEEGLKFMVYLQKENIIDESGMPKERFSAEFPKEGPSILRIQQVVRGDSAAYFCASPPGQGARQPQHFGDGTRLSIL.

Note on this clonotype: A much larger clone differs by one base, so this may be a read error. This chain connects TRBV6-1 to TRBJ1-5, with D possibly being TRBD1 (6 bases). This CDR3 is 13 amino acids long. Trimming pared 6 bases from V and 8 bases from J, leaving 14 bases between. Germline V gene sequence: CDR1 MNHNS, CDR2 SASEGT. The CDR3 is CASRRGGGEPQHF. CDR3 sequence (DNA): TGTGCCAGCAGGCGGGGGGGCGGAGAGCCCCAGCATTTT.

This clonotype was recorded at least ten times. The chain recombines TRBV10-3 with TRBJ2-7; D not resolved. The CDR3 has 11 residues. Trimming stripped 11 bases from V and 6 bases from J, with 14 bases between. Germline assignment: CDR1 ENHRY and CDR2 SYGVKD. DNA for the CDR3: TGTGCCGCATCCATCGGGTTCGAGCAGTACTTC. As protein: CAASIGFEQYF.